The clone carrying this T cell receptor (beta chain) was counted a few times. Its antigen remains unknown. This record comes from a study of blood T cells in healthy people across ages. Turning to the study itself: Per two T cells, template switching captured roughly one barcoded beta molecule. Study-level points and caveats: PBMCs were not sorted, which prevented a conclusive comparison of naive versus antigen-experienced cells.

Isolation yielded PBMCs, at least 6.5 million per sample, in every case. A second 7 to 11 cycle PCR used barcoded and J-beta primers. TCRdb fed the 5' RACE reads into MiXCR, producing one record per CDR3 protein. The sample contains about 1.6 million distinct CDR3 sequences, 30% to 35% of which appear only once. Sequencing used blood. The origin of this receptor is a woman under 40 in good health.

CDR3 sequence reads: CASSLSEAVAGYEQYF. The DNA for the CDR3 is TGTGCCAGCAGCCTTTCTGAAGCGGTAGCGGGCTACGAGCAGTACTTC. The chain employs TRBV3-1 and TRBJ2-7, with 7 bases matching TRBD2. CDR1 is LGHDT and CDR2 is YNNKEL in the germline V gene (reference sequence). V was clipped by 4 bases and J by 3 bases; unmatched bases: 12. The length of the CDR3 is 16 residues.